This T cell receptor (beta chain) comes out of a study of STAT5B mutations in CD4+ large granular lymphocyte leukemia. Control samples were healthy donors' buffy coats. Clones were read by immunoSEQ multiplex PCR, and TCRdb kept only the in-frame ones, dropping some. The sample has tens of thousands of clones, roughly 81% seen once; the top ten hold about 3.6%. The CDR3 is 13 amino acids. Germline V gene lookup returns CDR1 SNHLY and CDR2 FYNNEI. Trimming took off 7 bases at V and 0 bases at J, with 7 bases between the two ends. This clone was seen a handful of times. Its antigen is not known. Overall study findings and caveats: Compared with healthy controls (2/35), patient top clones favored TRBV06 (8/27). Main leukemic clonotypes were patient-specific, but under 30% appeared at low frequency elsewhere.

The V gene is TRBV2, the J gene TRBJ1-5; D gene ambiguous. Source material: CD4+ T cells from blood buffy coats. The receptor comes from a human donor in good health. CDR3 protein: CASKQVSNQPQHF. In nucleotides, the CDR3 is TGTGCCAGCAAGCAAGTTAGCAATCAGCCCCAGCATTTT.